This record concerns one T cell receptor (beta chain) sequence. These data originate in a study of blood T cell repertoires in COVID-19. Between the trimmed V and J ends, which lost 2 bases and 5 bases, there was a span of 29 bases. This CDR3 contains 19 residues. CDR1 is SGHDT and CDR2 is YYEEEE in the germline V gene. Authors' methods: Quantification of nucleated cells was approximated via reference gene primer amplification. The table came from immunoSEQ multiplex PCR; TCRdb's copy has only in-frame clones and leaves some out. That table supplies the V and J calls and clone size; D and trimming were determined from the DNA. The table includes some 97,000 clones, about 82% detected once.

This receptor was obtained from a man aged 45-65 years with active or convalescent COVID-19. The chain uses TRBV5-6 and TRBJ2-7; D is perhaps TRBD2 (5 bases). Material for sequencing was peripheral blood. The CDR3 region has the DNA TGTGCCAGCAGCTTATTTCGGTCCGGGCTGGCAACCGGGGAGCACGAGCAGTACTTC. This translates into CASSLFRSGLATGEHEQYF.